This T cell receptor (beta chain) was identified during a study of graft-versus-host responses after intestinal transplantation. About the study: Uniformly, recipients were administered anti-thymocyte globulin induction with subsequent tacrolimus and steroids for around three years.

The V end lost 3 bases, the J end lost 4 bases, and 6 bases lay between the germline ends. Looked up from germline, CDR1 is DFQATT and CDR2 is SNEGSKA (reference sequence). The CDR3 length is 11 residues. TCRdb's table, derived via immunoSEQ multiplex PCR, lists solely in-frame clones and lacks some. The sample includes around 110,000 clones, approximately 90% of them seen just once. As for this clone: The antigen is undetermined. The same CDR3 can be traced to other DNA sequences in this sample.

Study-wide points: Recipient bone marrow held GvH clones, some seen earlier in ileum or blood. Elevated graft-versus-host to host-versus-graft clonal ratios in allografts were recorded for patients with graft-donor T cell macrochimerism.

The rearrangement links TRBV20-1 to TRBJ2-5; D perhaps matches TRBD1 (6 bases). The sample here was unstimulated CD4+ T cells sorted from spleen or lymph node cells, taken before intestinal transplant. The source of this sequence is a human donor who received an intestinal transplant. The CDR3 is CSARDRETQYF. DNA of the CDR3: TGCAGTGCTAGGGACAGAGAGACCCAGTACTTC.